These 23 T cell receptor beta chains share one sample of origin, sequenced in a study of shared clonotypes between healthy human individuals. Sequencing was performed with immunoSEQ multiplex PCR; in TCRdb, only in-frame clones are kept and a portion is missing. The sample includes about 2 million clones, 95% of them seen just once. Material for sequencing was naive CD4+ T cells sorted from blood. Subset indicated: CD45RA+ positively selected. All receptors come from a man aged 18-30 years in good health.

V gene TRBV7-8 combines with J gene TRBJ2-7, with TRBD2 identical over 7 bases. Per the germline V gene, CDR1 is SGHVS and CDR2 is FQNEAQ. The V segment lost 1 base and the J segment 6 bases; nucleotides outside the gene matches: 9. The CDR3 runs 15 residues. The CDR3, as DNA: TGTGCCAGCAGCTTAGTGGCCAGCGGGATTGGCGAGCAGTACTTC. It yields the protein CASSLVASGIGEQYF.

This clone is a singleton in its sample. The chain combines TRBV2 with TRBJ1-2, with D perhaps TRBD1 (5 bases). This CDR3 region has 13 residues. V shed 4 bases and J shed 3 bases, with 9 bases lying between them. Germline V gene sequence: CDR1 SNHLY, CDR2 FYNNEI. CDR3: CASSVKGDYGYTF. Here the CDR3 DNA reads TGTGCCAGCAGTGTGAAAGGGGACTATGGCTACACCTTC.

The gene calls are TRBV7-3 and TRBJ1-2; no firm D call. The germline V gene encodes CDR1 SGHTA and CDR2 FQGTGA. V lost 2 bases, J lost 1 base, and 14 bases lay in between. This CDR3 is built from 16 residues. CDR3 sequence: CASSLRSLRFNYGYTF. The CDR3 DNA is TGTGCCAGCAGCTTACGCTCCTTACGGTTTAACTATGGCTACACCTTC.

This clone was found once. The chain combines TRBV6-5 with TRBJ1-6; 8 positions agree with TRBD1. There are 15 residues in the CDR3. Per the germline V gene, CDR1 is MNHEY and CDR2 is SVGAGI. The J segment lost 7 bases and the V segment lost 2 bases, leaving 4 bases of the junction unmatched. The CDR3 loop reads CASSYGWTGNSPLHF. CDR3 nucleotide sequence: TGTGCCAGCAGTTACGGTTGGACAGGGAATTCACCCCTCCACTTT.

This chain uses TRBV29-1 with TRBJ2-3, with 9 nucleotides matching TRBD2. Germline V CDR1 and CDR2: SQVTM, ANQGSEA. The CDR3 extends over 15 amino acids. The trim removed 4 bases at V and 0 bases at J, leaving 5 bases unmatched. The CDR3 sequence: CSVGASGVSTDTQYF. CDR3 DNA sequence: TGCAGCGTTGGCGCTAGCGGGGTTAGCACAGATACGCAGTATTTT.

The chain links TRBV5-1 to TRBJ1-2; TRBD1 aligns across 9 bases. V trimming: 3 bases; J trimming: 3 bases; junction bases outside the gene matches: 9. Germline values: CDR1 SGHRS, CDR2 YFSETQ. The CDR3 runs to 16 residues. CDR3 residues: CASSSVVQGADYGYTF. The CDR3, as DNA: TGCGCCAGCAGCTCGGTAGTACAGGGGGCGGACTATGGCTACACCTTC.

The CDR3 region is CASSVGREQYF. The CDR3 DNA sequence: TGTGCCAGCAGTGTAGGGAGGGAGCAGTACTTC. The J gene is TRBJ2-7, the V gene TRBV6-1, with TRBD2 as a possible D gene (6 bases). The V gene lost 4 bases and the J gene lost 7 bases, with 8 bases spanning the gap. CDR3 size: 11 residues. Germline V gene lookup returns CDR1 MNHNS and CDR2 SASEGT.

The chain carries TRBV27 and TRBJ2-7, with 10 bases aligning to TRBD1. The germline V gene encodes CDR1 MNHEY and CDR2 SMNVEV (reference sequence). There are 12 residues in the CDR3. Trimming took 4 bases from V and 11 from J; bases not matched to a gene: 5. The CDR3 bases are TGTGCCAGCAGTTCAGCCGGGACAGGGGAGTACTTC. Translation gives CASSSAGTGEYF.

V usage is TRBV5-1 and J usage is TRBJ2-2; possibly TRBD1 for D (6 bases). Germline CDR1 and CDR2: SGHRS and YFSETQ. There are 16 residues in the CDR3. Trimming removed 2 bases at V and 0 bases at J, with 11 bases between. CDR3 sequence: CASSLSGAANTGELFF. CDR3 in DNA: TGCGCCAGCAGCTTATCAGGGGCTGCGAACACCGGGGAGCTGTTTTTT.

The gene calls are TRBV7-9 and TRBJ2-2; D is unclear. The V end was cut by 0 bases, the J end by 10 bases, with 15 bases between. The CDR3 runs to 15 residues. The germline gives CDR1 SEHNR, CDR2 FQNEAQ (reference sequence). CDR3 DNA: TGTGCCAGCAGCTTAGCGCTCGTGCCGACTTCGGAGCTGTTTTTT. It translates to CASSLALVPTSELFF.

The chain combines TRBV14 with TRBJ2-3; D might be TRBD2 (5 bases). The CDR3 runs 10 residues. CDR1 SGHDN and CDR2 FVKESK come from the germline V gene. V was clipped by 9 bases and J by 5 bases, with 6 bases between them. The CDR3, as DNA: TGTGCCAGTGGACTAGATACGCAGTATTTT. Amino acids: CASGLDTQYF.

In this sample, this clone turned up once. V and J are TRBV28 and TRBJ2-7; D is unclear. CDR3 length equals 15 residues. Germline V gene data show CDR1 as MDHEN and CDR2 as SYDVKM. Deletions cut 3 bases from V and 0 bases from J, with 12 bases between. The CDR3 loop reads CASSFATSYSYEQYF. The CDR3, as DNA: TGTGCCAGCAGTTTCGCCACTTCTTACTCCTACGAGCAGTACTTC.

The rearrangement links TRBV5-1 to TRBJ2-3; 11 nucleotides line up with TRBD2. The V gene's germline CDR1 is SGHRS and CDR2 YFSETQ. CDR3 length equals 16 residues. Unmatched junction bases numbered 10, after V lost 6 bases and J lost 4 bases. Here the CDR3 DNA reads TGCGCCAGCAAAGAGATAGCGGGAGGGCCCCCAGATACGCAGTATTTT. Protein product: CASKEIAGGPPDTQYF.

The chain recombines TRBV6-1 with TRBJ1-3; the D is unclear. The CDR3 is made up of 14 amino acids. Per the germline V gene, CDR1 is MNHNS and CDR2 is SASEGT. Trimming shortened V by 6 bases and J by 0 bases, and 9 bases separated the two germline ends. The CDR3 here is CASRSRLSGNTIYF. The CDR3 DNA reads as TGTGCCAGCAGGAGCAGGCTCTCTGGAAACACCATATATTTT.

V gene TRBV4-1 combines with J gene TRBJ1-2, with D perhaps TRBD1 (6 bases). The CDR3 is 15 amino acids. V was clipped by 3 bases and J by 4 bases, with 15 bases between them. CDR1 is MGHRA and CDR2 is YSYEKL in the germline V gene. In DNA form, the CDR3 reads TGCGCCAGCAGCCAGACTACAGGGTATGGCTATGGCTACACCTTC. Translated, it gives CASSQTTGYGYGYTF.

The chain employs TRBV25-1 and TRBJ1-2, with unresolved D. Germline-derived CDR1 and CDR2 are MGHDK and SYGVNS. This CDR3 contains 11 residues. V lost 3 bases, J lost 5 bases, and 4 bases lay in between. This CDR3 reads CASSENYGYTF. The CDR3 region has the DNA TGTGCCAGCAGTGAGAATTATGGCTACACCTTC.

This clone was seen just once. The chain uses TRBV30 and TRBJ2-2; D possibly corresponds to TRBD2 (5 bases). CDR3 size: 14 residues. Germline assignment: CDR1 GTSNPN and CDR2 SVGIG (reference sequence). V gave up 2 bases and J gave up 4 bases, with 11 bases separating them. CDR3 protein: CAWSSGIVTGELFF. In DNA form, the CDR3 reads TGTGCCTGGAGTTCGGGAATTGTCACCGGGGAGCTGTTTTTT.

V gene TRBV5-4 combines with J gene TRBJ2-2, with 7 bases fitting TRBD2. CDR1 and CDR2 (germline): SGHNT, YYREEE (reference sequence). V shed 2 bases, J shed 3 bases, and the junction held 4 bases outside the gene matches. CDR3 length: 15 residues. The CDR3 DNA sequence: TGTGCCAGCAGCTTAGCGGGATCCGACACCGGGGAGCTGTTTTTT. This gives the protein CASSLAGSDTGELFF.

The chain couples TRBV15 to TRBJ2-1, with 13 bases aligning to TRBD2. Germline V gene data show CDR1 as LNHNV and CDR2 as YYDKDF (reference sequence). V was pared by 6 bases and J by 9 bases, with 14 bases of the junction left unmatched. CDR3 length: 17 amino acids. The CDR3 DNA sequence: TGTGCCACCAGTGGGACACTTGGACTAGCGGGAGTAAGTGAGCAGTTCTTC. It codes for CATSGTLGLAGVSEQFF. Using reference TRBV15 and TRBJ2-1 for the parts outside the CDR3, the full variable domain is DAMVIQNPRYQVTQFGKPVTLSCSQTLNHNVMYWYQQKSSQAPKLLFHYYDKDFNNEADTPDNFQSRRPNTSFCFLDIRSPGLGDTAMYLCATSGTLGLAGVSEQFFGPGTRLTVL.

J is TRBJ1-1 and V is TRBV9; 7 bases map to TRBD1. CDR3 length: 15 residues. With 0 bases clipped from V and 4 bases from J, the junction kept 6 bases outside the gene matches. CDR1 and CDR2 from the germline V gene are SGDLS and YYNGEE. The CDR3 is CASSVDGHRGTEAFF. The CDR3 region has the DNA TGTGCCAGCAGCGTAGATGGGCACAGGGGCACTGAAGCTTTCTTT.

This clone was counted a single time. The chain combines TRBV7-9 with TRBJ2-3, with TRBD2 matching over 9 bases. The V segment lost 5 bases and the J segment 1 base; nucleotides outside the gene matches: 7. Per the germline V gene, CDR1 is SEHNR and CDR2 is FQNEAQ (reference sequence). The CDR3 runs 16 residues. DNA for the CDR3: TGTGCCAGCAGCACCTTAGAGCGGGGGGGCACAGATACGCAGTATTTT. Translated, it gives CASSTLERGGTDTQYF.

The chain combines TRBV4-3 with TRBJ2-5; no clear D. CDR3 length: 14 amino acids. The germline gives CDR1 LGHNA, CDR2 YSLEER. V was cut by 1 base and J by 2 bases, with 8 bases left in between. The CDR3 nucleotides are TGCGCCAGCAGCCAAGTTGGCAGACAAGAGACCCAGTACTTC. Translated, it gives CASSQVGRQETQYF.

This rearrangement joins TRBV6-1 to TRBJ1-6, with D possibly matching TRBD1 (5 bases). Germline V gives CDR1 MNHNS, CDR2 SASEGT. The V end lost 4 bases, the J end lost 6 bases, and 10 bases lay between the germline ends. This CDR3 spans 14 amino acids. The CDR3 sequence is CASSGDLLNSPLHF. The CDR3 nucleotides are TGTGCCAGCAGTGGGGACCTACTTAATTCACCCCTCCACTTT.